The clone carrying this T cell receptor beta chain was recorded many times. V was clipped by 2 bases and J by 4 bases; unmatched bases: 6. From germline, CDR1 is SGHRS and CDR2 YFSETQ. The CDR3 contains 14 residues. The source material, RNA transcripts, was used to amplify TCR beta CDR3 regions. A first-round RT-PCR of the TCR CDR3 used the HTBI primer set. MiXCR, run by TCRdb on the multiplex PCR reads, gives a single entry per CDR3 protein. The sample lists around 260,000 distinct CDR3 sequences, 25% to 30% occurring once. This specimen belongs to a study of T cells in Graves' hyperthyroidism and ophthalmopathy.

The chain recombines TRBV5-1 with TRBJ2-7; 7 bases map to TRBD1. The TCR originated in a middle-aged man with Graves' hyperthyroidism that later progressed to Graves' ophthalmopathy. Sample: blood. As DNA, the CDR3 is TGCGCCAGCAGCTTAGACAGGGAGATGTACGAGCAGTACTTC. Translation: CASSLDREMYEQYF.